Below, one TCR beta chain is given with its context. This clonotype came up many times. The clone's antigen remains unknown. Base qualities were left out, and no much larger clone turns up one base away. These data belong to a study of T-cell reconstitution after alpha-beta-depleted transplantation in children (dated by TCRdb to 2016 to 2017). About the study as a whole: Using TCR repertoire profiling, the study followed T-cell immune reconstitution in a quantitative way in children after TCRalphabeta/CD19-depleted allogeneic hematopoietic cell transplantation. Results and caveats for the whole study, not just this receptor: The apparently early alphabetaT-cell count recovery about two months after transplant was reportedly dependent on only several hundred rapidly expanded clones derived from non-depleted graft cells. Over the following months the frequencies of hyperexpanded clones went down, and after one year T-cell counts and TCRbeta diversity were mostly credited to newly produced T cells. In some patients, high TCRbeta diversity at day 60 was attributed to recipient T cells and intrathymic progenitors that had survived conditioning.

The library was generated by PCR. Instrument on record: Illumina HiSeq 2500. TCR libraries were prepared with molecular barcoding, using unique molecular identifiers to normalize TCRbeta repertoire quantification. TCRdb handled the public reads itself, with Q25 trimming in fastp and clone calling in MiXCR, and kept productive beta chains. Records with the same CDR3 protein are collapsed into one entry carrying the most frequent genes and DNA. The sample yields approximately 70,000 distinct CDR3 sequences; roughly 5% were counted once. The ten largest make up over 15% of the sample. The intended sense of this specimen's treatment or condition label: allogeneic hematopoietic cell transplantation with graft depleted of TCRalphabeta T cells and CD19 B cells. Transplant recipients were children who received TCRalphabeta/CD19-depleted allogeneic hematopoietic cell grafts. This TCR was recovered from a boy in the first two years of life who had a stem cell transplant for acute myeloid leukemia, so the T cells may come from the graft donor. Sequenced here: PBMCs, mostly from graft donor cells, sampled 180 days after TCRalphabeta/CD19-depleted stem cell transplant.

The CDR3 is CSARFNTGELFF. The nucleotides read TGCAGTGCCCGCTTTAACACCGGGGAGCTGTTTTTT. Recombination connected TRBV20-1 to TRBJ2-2, with no confident D gene call. The CDR3 spans 12 residues, from the cysteine through the phenylalanine. This entry keeps only the CDR3 DNA: 36 bases, framed from base 1. CDR1 and CDR2 are read off the germline V gene (reference sequence) as DFQATT and SNEGSKA. V sheds 6 bases and J sheds 2 bases, leaving 7 bases between their ends.